This TCR beta chain comes out of a study of cytomegalovirus exposure and HLA in healthy donors. Study outcomes and limitations: Many donors carried some public TCRs, although rarity characterized most TCR sequences.

Germline CDR1 SGHTA, CDR2 FQGTGA. The CDR3 is made up of 14 amino acids. V dropped 5 bases and J dropped 9; count of bases not matched to a gene: 2. Data came from immunoSEQ multiplex PCR; TCRdb stores just in-frame clones and leaves some out. The sample includes 100,000 to 150,000 clones, about 96% seen only once; the top ten take 1.5% to 2%. On this clone itself: Its target is unknown.

Sequenced: PBMCs. The receptor comes from a man aged 18 to 30 in good health and CMV-seronegative. The rearrangement links TRBV7-3 to TRBJ2-1; 15 bases align to TRBD2. The CDR3 DNA reads as TGTGCCAGCAGCCTGGGACTAGCGGGAGGTGAGCAGTTCTTC. This codes for CASSLGLAGGEQFF.